Listed here is a single T cell receptor (beta chain). Its antigen is currently not known. Per-base quality was not reported, and no clone a single base away is much larger than it. The data derive from a study of response to subunit inactivated influenza vaccine (dated by TCRdb to 2016 to 2019). Some background on the complete study: Deep quantitative T cell receptor repertoire profiling was used in the study to track responses to a trivalent subunit inactivated influenza vaccine. General findings and caveats noted by the study authors: It was suggested by the authors that each seasonal influenza vaccination may recruit only a limited number of new T cells.

Including the terminal cysteine and phenylalanine, the CDR3 comprises 16 residues. Only the CDR3 region is kept as DNA, spanning 48 bases read in frame from base 1. CDR1 SEHNR and CDR2 FQNEAQ are derived from the germline V gene (reference sequence). Trimming takes 5 bases from V and 1 base from J, and the germline ends sit 17 bases apart. The library was generated by RT-PCR. Sequenced using an Illumina HiSeq 2500. TCRdb reanalyzed the raw reads on its own, using fastp at Q25 for trimming and MiXCR for clone calling, and kept in-frame beta chains. A single entry per CDR3 protein holds the most common genes and DNA from its merged rows. This sample comprises roughly 700,000 distinct CDR3 sequences, approximately 15% of them detected only once. Of the sample, around 7.3% is held by the ten largest clones.

This clonotype was sampled from a man aged 50 to 59 who received an inactivated influenza vaccine. Donor details come from another sample of the same person, matched by shared clones. Sequenced material: PBMCs from blood, taken about 14 days before vaccination. In this chain, TRBV7-9 is recombined with TRBJ1-1, with no confident D gene call. The nucleotide sequence reads as follows: TGTGCCAGCAGCATCCTCCGAGACATCGGGAACACTGAAGCTTTCTTT. Translated, it reads CASSILRDIGNTEAFF.